The 2 T cell receptor beta chains below all came from one sample that was sequenced in a study of technical replicates of blood from a few donors. The table came from immunoSEQ multiplex PCR; TCRdb's copy has only in-frame clones and leaves some out. The sample contains over 10,000 clones, around 91% of which appear only once. Sequenced: PBMCs. These receptors were taken from a human donor in good health.

V is TRBV25-1 and J is TRBJ2-6; possible D gene TRBD1, 6 bases. Germline V gene sequence: CDR1 MGHDK, CDR2 SYGVNS. The CDR3 extends over 18 amino acids. With 0 bases removed from V and 4 bases from J, the gap between germline ends came to 16 bases. CDR3: CASSEYEGAGEGANVLTF. CDR3 DNA: TGTGCCAGCAGTGAATATGAGGGCGCAGGGGAGGGGGCCAACGTCCTGACTTTC.

The J gene is TRBJ1-1, the V gene TRBV5-1; D unresolved. The V gene's germline CDR1 is SGHRS and CDR2 YFSETQ. There are 15 residues in the CDR3. V dropped 3 bases and J dropped 1 base, with 13 bases sitting between them. The CDR3 sequence: CASSSGGGSNTEAFF. CDR3 nucleotide sequence: TGCGCCAGCAGCTCCGGAGGTGGATCGAACACTGAAGCTTTCTTT.